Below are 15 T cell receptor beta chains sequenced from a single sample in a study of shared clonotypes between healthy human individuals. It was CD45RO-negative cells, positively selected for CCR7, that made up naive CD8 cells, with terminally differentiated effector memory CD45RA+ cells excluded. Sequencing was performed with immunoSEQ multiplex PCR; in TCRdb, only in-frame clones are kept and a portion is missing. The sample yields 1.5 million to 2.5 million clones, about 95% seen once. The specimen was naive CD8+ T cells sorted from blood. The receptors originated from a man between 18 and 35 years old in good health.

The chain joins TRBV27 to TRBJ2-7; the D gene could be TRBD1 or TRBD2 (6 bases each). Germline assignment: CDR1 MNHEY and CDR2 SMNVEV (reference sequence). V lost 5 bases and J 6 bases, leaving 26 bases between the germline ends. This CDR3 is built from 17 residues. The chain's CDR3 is CASSLTRVGGLGSEQYF. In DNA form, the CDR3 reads TGTGCCAGCAGTCTTACTCGTGTCGGGGGCCTGGGGAGCGAGCAGTACTTC.

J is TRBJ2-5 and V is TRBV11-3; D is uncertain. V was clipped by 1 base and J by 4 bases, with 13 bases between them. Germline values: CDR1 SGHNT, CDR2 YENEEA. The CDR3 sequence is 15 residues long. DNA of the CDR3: TGTGCCAGCAGCTTAGTTTGCAGGTCACGAGAGACCCAGTACTTC. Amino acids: CASSLVCRSRETQYF.

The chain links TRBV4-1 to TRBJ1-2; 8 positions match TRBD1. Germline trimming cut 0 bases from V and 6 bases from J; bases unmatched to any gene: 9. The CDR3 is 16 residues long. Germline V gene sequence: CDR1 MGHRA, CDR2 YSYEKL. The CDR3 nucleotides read TGCGCCAGCAGCCAAGATGCAGGGGGCGCGTCACATGGCTACACCTTC. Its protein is CASSQDAGGASHGYTF.

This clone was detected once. The CDR3 sequence is CASSMGLAGGPGWDTQYF. CDR3 DNA: TGCGCCAGCAGCATGGGACTAGCGGGAGGGCCGGGCTGGGATACGCAGTATTTT. The chain links TRBV5-1 to TRBJ2-3; 16 nucleotides match TRBD2. The ends lost 4 bases at V and 6 bases at J; junction bases unmatched: 11. The CDR3 contains 18 residues. Per the germline V gene, CDR1 is SGHRS and CDR2 is YFSETQ.

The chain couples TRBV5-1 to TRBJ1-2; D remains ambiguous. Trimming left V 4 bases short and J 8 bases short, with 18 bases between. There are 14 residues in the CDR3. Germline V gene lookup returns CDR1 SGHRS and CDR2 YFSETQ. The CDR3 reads CASSRGGIEWGYTF. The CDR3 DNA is TGCGCCAGCAGCCGAGGCGGAATAGAATGGGGCTACACCTTC. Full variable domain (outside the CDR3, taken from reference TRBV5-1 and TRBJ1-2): KAGVTQTPRYLIKTRGQQVTLSCSPISGHRSVSWYQQTPGQGLQFLFEYFSETQRNKGNFPGRFSGRQFSNSRSEMNVSTLELGDSALYLCASSRGGIEWGYTFGSGTRLTVV.

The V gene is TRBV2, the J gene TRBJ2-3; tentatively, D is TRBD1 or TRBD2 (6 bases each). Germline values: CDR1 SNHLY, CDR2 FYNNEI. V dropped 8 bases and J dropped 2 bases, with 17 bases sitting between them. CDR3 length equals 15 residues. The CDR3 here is CASGGAQGSTDTQYF. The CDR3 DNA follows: TGTGCCAGCGGCGGGGCACAGGGTTCCACAGATACGCAGTATTTT. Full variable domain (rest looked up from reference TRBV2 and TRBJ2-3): EPEVTQTPSHQVTQMGQEVILRCVPISNHLYFYWYRQILGQKVEFLVSFYNNEISEKSEIFDDQFSVERPDGSNFTLKIRSTKLEDSAMYFCASGGAQGSTDTQYFGPGTRLTVL.

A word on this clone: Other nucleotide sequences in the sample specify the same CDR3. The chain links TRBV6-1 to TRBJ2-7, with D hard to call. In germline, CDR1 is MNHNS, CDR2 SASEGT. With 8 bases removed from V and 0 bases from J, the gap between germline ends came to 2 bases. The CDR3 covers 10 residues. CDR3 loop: CASASYEQYF. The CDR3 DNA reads TGTGCCAGCGCCTCCTACGAGCAGTACTTC.

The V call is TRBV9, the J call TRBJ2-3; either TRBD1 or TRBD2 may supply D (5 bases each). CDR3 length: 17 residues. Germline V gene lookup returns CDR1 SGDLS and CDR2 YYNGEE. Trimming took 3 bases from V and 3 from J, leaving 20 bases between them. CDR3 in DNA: TGTGCCAGCAGCGCAGAGGGGAGCGGCCTTAGGACAGATACGCAGTATTTT. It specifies CASSAEGSGLRTDTQYF.

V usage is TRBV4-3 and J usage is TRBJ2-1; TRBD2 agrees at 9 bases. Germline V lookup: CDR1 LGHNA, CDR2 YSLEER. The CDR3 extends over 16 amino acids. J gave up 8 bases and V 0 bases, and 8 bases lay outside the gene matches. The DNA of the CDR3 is TGCGCCAGCAGCCAAGACCTGACTAGCGGCCACCATGAGCAGTTCTTC. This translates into CASSQDLTSGHHEQFF.

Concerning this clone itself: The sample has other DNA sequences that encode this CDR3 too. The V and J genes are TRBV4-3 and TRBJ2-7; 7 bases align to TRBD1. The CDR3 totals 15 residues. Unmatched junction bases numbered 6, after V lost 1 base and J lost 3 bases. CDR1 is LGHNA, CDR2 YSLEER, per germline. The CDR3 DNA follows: TGCGCCAGCAGCCAAGCCAGGGACAGCTACTACGAGCAGTACTTC. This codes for CASSQARDSYYEQYF.

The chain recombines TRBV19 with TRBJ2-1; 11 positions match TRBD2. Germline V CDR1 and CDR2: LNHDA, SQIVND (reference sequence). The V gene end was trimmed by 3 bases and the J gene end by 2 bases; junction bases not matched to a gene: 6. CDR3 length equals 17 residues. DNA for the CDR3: TGTGCCAGTAGTATCACTACTAGCGGGAGCCCCTACAATGAGCAGTTCTTC. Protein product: CASSITTSGSPYNEQFF.

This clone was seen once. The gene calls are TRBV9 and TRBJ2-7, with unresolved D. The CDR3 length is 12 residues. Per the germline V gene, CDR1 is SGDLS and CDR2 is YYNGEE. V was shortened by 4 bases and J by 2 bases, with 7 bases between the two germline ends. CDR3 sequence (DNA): TGTGCCAGCAGCCGAAATACCTACGAGCAGTACTTC. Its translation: CASSRNTYEQYF.

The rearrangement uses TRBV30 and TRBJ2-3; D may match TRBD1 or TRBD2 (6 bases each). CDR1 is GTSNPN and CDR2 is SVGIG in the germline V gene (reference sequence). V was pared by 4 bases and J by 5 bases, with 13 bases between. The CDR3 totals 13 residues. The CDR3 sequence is CAWTEGVGDTQYF. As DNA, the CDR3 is TGTGCCTGGACGGAGGGGGTAGGAGATACGCAGTATTTT.

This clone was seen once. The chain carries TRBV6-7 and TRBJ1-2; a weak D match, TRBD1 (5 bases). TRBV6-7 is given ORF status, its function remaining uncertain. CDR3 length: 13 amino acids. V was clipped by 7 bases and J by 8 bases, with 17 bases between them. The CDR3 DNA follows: TGTGCCAGCACTAAAGTGGCGGGGCGGGGCTACACCTTC. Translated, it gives CASTKVAGRGYTF.

The CDR3 nucleotides read TGTGCCAGCAGCCAACAGGGGGGGGCCTACAATGAGCAGTTCTTC. Translation gives CASSQQGGAYNEQFF. The chain joins TRBV27 to TRBJ2-1; D perhaps matches TRBD1 (8 bases). Germline assignment: CDR1 MNHEY and CDR2 SMNVEV (reference sequence). The CDR3 sequence is 15 residues long. Between the trimmed V and J ends, which lost 6 bases and 2 bases, there was a span of 14 bases.